This paragraph reports one T cell receptor beta chain. Its cognate antigen is unknown. This entry belongs to a study of CD8 T cells in ankylosing spondylitis. TCRdb re-called the 5' RACE reads with MiXCR, one entry per CDR3 protein. The sample lists about 150,000 distinct CDR3 sequences, roughly 44% occurring once. Whole-study results and caveats: Clones linked to disease were reported to show significant enrichment in matched ankylosing spondylitis synovial fluid.

The CDR3 has 12 residues. Germline V gene data show CDR1 as MNHEY and CDR2 as SMNVEV (reference sequence). The ends lost 4 bases at V and 16 bases at J; junction bases unmatched: 8. V usage is TRBV27 and J usage is TRBJ2-1; 9 nucleotides line up with TRBD2. The receptor comes from a male donor with ankylosing spondylitis. The source material was synovial fluid, either unsorted or a sorted T cell fraction (not recorded which). CDR3 sequence (DNA): TGTGCCAGCAGTTACGAGCGGGGGGTCCCATTCTTC. This gives the protein CASSYERGVPFF.